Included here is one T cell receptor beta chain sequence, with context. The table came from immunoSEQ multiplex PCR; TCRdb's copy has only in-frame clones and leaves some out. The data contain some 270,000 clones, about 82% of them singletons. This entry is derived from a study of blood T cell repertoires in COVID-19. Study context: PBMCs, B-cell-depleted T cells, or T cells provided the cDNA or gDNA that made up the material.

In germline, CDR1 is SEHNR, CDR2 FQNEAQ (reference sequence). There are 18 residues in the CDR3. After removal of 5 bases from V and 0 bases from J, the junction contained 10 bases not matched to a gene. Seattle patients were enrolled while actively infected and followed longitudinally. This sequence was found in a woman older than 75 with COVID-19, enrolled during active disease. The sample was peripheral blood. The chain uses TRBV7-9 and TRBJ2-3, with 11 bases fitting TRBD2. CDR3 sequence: CASSRRGTSGSSTDTQYF. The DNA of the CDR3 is TGTGCCAGCAGCCGACGCGGGACTAGCGGATCTAGCACAGATACGCAGTATTTT. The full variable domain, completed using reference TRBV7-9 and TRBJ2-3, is DTGVSQNPRHKITKRGQNVTFRCDPISEHNRLYWYRQTLGQGPEFLTYFQNEAQLEKSRLLSDRFSAERPKGSFSTLEIQRTEQGDSAMYLCASSRRGTSGSSTDTQYFGPGTRLTVL.